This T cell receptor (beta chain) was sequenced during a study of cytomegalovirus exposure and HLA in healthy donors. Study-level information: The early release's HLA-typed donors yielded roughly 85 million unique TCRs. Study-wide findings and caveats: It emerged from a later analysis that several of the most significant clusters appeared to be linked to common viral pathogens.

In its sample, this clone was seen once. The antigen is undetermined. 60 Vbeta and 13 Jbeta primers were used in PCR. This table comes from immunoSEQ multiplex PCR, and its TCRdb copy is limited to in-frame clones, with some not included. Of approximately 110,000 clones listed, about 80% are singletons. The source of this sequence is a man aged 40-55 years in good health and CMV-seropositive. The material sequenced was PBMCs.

The CDR3 DNA reads as TGTGCCAGCAGCTTAGGCAGGGGGCAGGGTGGCTACACCTTC. Amino acids: CASSLGRGQGGYTF. This chain uses TRBV7-3 with TRBJ1-2, with 8 bases fitting TRBD1. Trimming took 2 bases from V and 7 from J; bases not matched to a gene: 6. This CDR3 has 14 residues. The germline CDR1 and CDR2 sequences are SGHTA and FQGTGA.